This TCR beta chain originates from a study of OX40 agonist ivuxolimab in advanced cancers. The wider study: Hepatocellular carcinoma, melanoma, renal cell or head and neck cancer occurred in dose-escalation patients. The eligibility criteria allowed prior anti-PD-1, anti-PD-L1 or anti-CTLA-4 therapy, and around 40% had some.

Assay used: immunoSEQ multiplex PCR; TCRdb lists only in-frame clones, some missing. Of fewer than 120,000 clones detected, roughly 89% appear once; the ten largest clones hold 0.27%. CDR1 and CDR2 (germline): SGHVS, FNYEAQ. Trimming cost V 5 bases and J 3 bases, with 20 bases left between them. This CDR3 contains 16 residues. The sequencing here drew on CD4+ or CD8+ T cells sorted from blood, taken in a trial of the OX40 agonist ivuxolimab. V usage is TRBV7-6 and J usage is TRBJ2-7; tentatively, D is TRBD1 (6 bases). The origin of this receptor is an adult with an advanced solid tumor such as melanoma, head and neck, liver or kidney cancer. CDR3 amino acids: CASSREAGQFSYEQYF. The CDR3 nucleotides are TGTGCCAGCAGCCGAGAGGCTGGACAGTTCAGCTACGAGCAGTACTTC.